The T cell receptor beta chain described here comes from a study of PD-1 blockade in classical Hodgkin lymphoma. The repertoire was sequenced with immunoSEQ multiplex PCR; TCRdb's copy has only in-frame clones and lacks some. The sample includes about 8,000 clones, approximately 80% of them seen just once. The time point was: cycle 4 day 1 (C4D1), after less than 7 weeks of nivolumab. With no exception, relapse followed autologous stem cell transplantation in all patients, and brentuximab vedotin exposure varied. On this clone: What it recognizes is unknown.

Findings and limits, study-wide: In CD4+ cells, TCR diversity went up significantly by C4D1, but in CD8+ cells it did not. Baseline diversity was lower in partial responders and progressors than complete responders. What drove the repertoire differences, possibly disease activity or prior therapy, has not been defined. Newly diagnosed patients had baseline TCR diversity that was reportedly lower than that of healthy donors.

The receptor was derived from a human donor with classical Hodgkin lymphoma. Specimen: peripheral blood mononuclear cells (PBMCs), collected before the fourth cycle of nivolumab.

In DNA, the CDR3 is TGCAGCGTTGTATCGGGGTCTTATCAAGCTTTCTTT. Its translation: CSVVSGSYQAFF. The V call is TRBV29-1, the J call TRBJ1-1; D is undetermined. This CDR3 is 12 amino acids long. Germline-derived CDR1 and CDR2 are SQVTM and ANQGSEA. Trimming took 4 bases from V and 9 from J, leaving 15 bases between them.